These 21 T cell receptor beta chains were all obtained from the same sample, sequenced in a study of cytomegalovirus exposure and HLA in healthy donors. Assay: immunoSEQ multiplex PCR; the TCRdb copy retains only in-frame clones and omits some. The sample lists approximately 180,000 clones, approximately 85% seen once, with almost 1.5% in the top ten. Input material: PBMCs. These receptor sequences come from a woman between 18 and 30 years old in good health and CMV-seronegative.

The chain combines TRBV6-1 with TRBJ2-7, with D uncertain. Germline lookup yields CDR1 MNHNS and CDR2 SASEGT. This CDR3 contains 12 residues. V gave up 3 bases and J gave up 4 bases, with 7 bases separating them. The CDR3 spells CASSESFYEQYF. The DNA for the CDR3 is TGTGCCAGCAGTGAGTCCTTTTACGAGCAGTACTTC.

The rearrangement links TRBV4-1 to TRBJ1-6, with TRBD1 identical over 7 bases. Losses at the gene ends were 4 bases for V and 9 bases for J; bases not matched to a gene: 9. This CDR3 has 15 residues. Germline V gene data show CDR1 as MGHRA and CDR2 as YSYEKL. The CDR3 DNA reads TGCGCCAGCAGCCCACCGGACAGGTGGGGTTCACCCCTCCACTTT. It is translated as CASSPPDRWGSPLHF.

The V call is TRBV29-1, the J call TRBJ2-3, with D possibly TRBD1 on 6 matching bases. The CDR3 loop spans 15 amino acids. CDR1 is SQVTM, CDR2 ANQGSEA, per germline. V lost 2 bases, J lost 1 base, and 13 bases lay in between. For the CDR3, the DNA is TGCAGCGTTGAACGGGCAGGGGATGGCACAGATACGCAGTATTTT. Translated, it gives CSVERAGDGTDTQYF.

The rearrangement uses TRBV18 and TRBJ1-2, with D perhaps matching TRBD1 (5 bases). CDR3 size: 17 residues. V was shortened by 0 bases and J by 4 bases, with 18 bases between the two germline ends. CDR1 and CDR2 (germline): KGHSH, LQKENI. The CDR3 region is CASSPPGGGAVGYGYTF. The CDR3 bases are TGTGCCAGCTCACCACCGGGAGGAGGGGCAGTCGGCTATGGCTACACCTTC.

The chain is built from TRBV27 and TRBJ2-1; 9 bases match TRBD1. The CDR3 spans 15 residues. V lost 1 base, J lost 4 bases, and 2 bases stayed unmatched. Looked up from germline, CDR1 is MNHEY and CDR2 is SMNVEV (reference sequence). CDR3 DNA: TGTGCCAGCAGTTTATGGGGACAGGGTTACAATGAGCAGTTCTTC. Residues: CASSLWGQGYNEQFF.

The genes are TRBV18 and TRBJ1-2, with 7 bases identical to TRBD1. The CDR3 loop spans 15 amino acids. Looked up from germline, CDR1 is KGHSH and CDR2 is LQKENI. V gave up 2 bases and J gave up 4 bases; unmatched junction bases: 7. CDR3 in DNA: TGTGCCAGCTCACCATCCCCGTCAGGGGGCTATGGCTACACCTTC. Translating it yields CASSPSPSGGYGYTF.

This clone was seen once. This chain joins TRBV7-6 and TRBJ2-2; D is possibly TRBD2 (6 bases). There are 17 residues in the CDR3. CDR1 and CDR2 (germline): SGHVS, FNYEAQ. V lost 5 bases, J lost 2 bases, and 18 bases lay in between. The CDR3 loop reads CASSVSTGLQNTGELFF. The CDR3 DNA reads TGTGCCAGCAGCGTTTCCACGGGACTCCAAAACACCGGGGAGCTGTTTTTT.

This clone was detected only a few times. The CDR3 region has the DNA TGTGCCAGCAGCAAGACAGGGGACACTGAAGCTTTCTTT. Its translation: CASSKTGDTEAFF. This rearrangement joins TRBV7-7 to TRBJ1-1; 8 nucleotides match TRBD1. CDR1 and CDR2 (germline): SSHAT, FNYEAQ (reference sequence). The CDR3 extends over 13 amino acids. J gave up 3 bases and V 5 bases, and 2 bases lay outside the gene matches.

The sample holds one count of this clone. This chain joins TRBV11-2 and TRBJ1-5; D is unresolved. Germline V CDR1 and CDR2: SGHAT, FQNNGV. This CDR3 contains 16 residues. V was clipped by 0 bases and J by 0 bases, with 9 bases between them. The CDR3: CASSLDGSYSNQPQHF. The CDR3 DNA is TGTGCCAGCAGCTTAGATGGCAGTTATAGCAATCAGCCCCAGCATTTT.

CDR3 residues: CASSLGAQNSPLHF. CDR3 DNA sequence: TGTGCCAGCAGTTTGGGCGCTCAGAATTCACCCCTCCACTTT. The rearrangement joins TRBV6-5 to TRBJ1-6; D remains ambiguous. This CDR3 spans 14 amino acids. Trimming took off 4 bases at V and 7 bases at J, with 11 bases between the two ends. Germline-derived CDR1 and CDR2 are MNHEY and SVGAGI.

The chain links TRBV25-1 to TRBJ2-1; 8 nucleotides match TRBD2. The ends lost 8 bases at V and 8 bases at J; junction bases unmatched: 11. The germline gives CDR1 MGHDK, CDR2 SYGVNS. The CDR3 contains 14 residues. CDR3 sequence: CASLSQAGEYEQFF. CDR3 DNA: TGTGCCAGCCTTAGCCAAGCGGGAGAATATGAGCAGTTCTTC. Filled out from reference TRBV25-1 and TRBJ2-1, the complete variable domain reads EADIYQTPRYLVIGTGKKITLECSQTMGHDKMYWYQQDPGMELHLIHYSYGVNSTEKGDLSSESTVSRIRTEHFPLTLESARPSHTSQYLCASLSQAGEYEQFFGPGTRLTVL.

This clone was observed a few times. This sequence joins TRBV5-8 and TRBJ1-5, with D possibly TRBD1 on 6 matching bases. The germline V gene has CDR1 SGHTS and CDR2 YDEGEE. V was cut by 2 bases and J by 4 bases, with 13 bases left in between. The CDR3 consists of 15 residues. CDR3 amino acids: CASSFNQRGNQPQHF. The CDR3 DNA reads as TGTGCCAGCAGCTTCAATCAGAGGGGGAATCAGCCCCAGCATTTT.

The chain combines TRBV5-4 with TRBJ1-2; D might be TRBD1 (6 bases). Germline CDR1 is SGHNT and CDR2 is YYREEE (reference sequence). The CDR3 is 15 residues long. Trimming removed 3 bases at V and 5 bases at J, with 17 bases between. CDR3 protein: CASSSDPGHLYGYTF. CDR3 in DNA: TGTGCCAGCAGCTCTGACCCGGGACACCTGTATGGCTACACCTTC.

The chain joins TRBV5-1 to TRBJ1-3; the D is unclear. Trimming removed 0 bases from V and 0 bases from J, with 16 bases in between. The CDR3 loop spans 18 amino acids. Germline values: CDR1 SGHRS, CDR2 YFSETQ. CDR3 region: CASSLGSSSHGSGNTIYF. CDR3 sequence (DNA): TGCGCCAGCAGCTTGGGTTCCTCCTCACATGGCTCTGGAAACACCATATATTTT.

The chain has TRBV19 and TRBJ2-7; a weak D match, TRBD2 (6 bases). The CDR3 is 13 residues long. Germline V gene data show CDR1 as LNHDA and CDR2 as SQIVND (reference sequence). V was clipped by 5 bases and J by 3 bases, with 11 bases between them. CDR3 bases: TGTGCCAGTAGTTGGCGGGAAAGCTACGAGCAGTACTTC. It specifies CASSWRESYEQYF.

The CDR3 spells CAWSAHRTSATTPNEQFF. The CDR3 DNA reads TGTGCCTGGAGTGCCCATCGGACTAGCGCTACTACACCCAATGAGCAGTTCTTC. The chain uses TRBV30 and TRBJ2-1; 9 bases match TRBD2. The germline CDR1 and CDR2 sequences are GTSNPN and SVGIG (reference sequence). CDR3 length equals 18 residues. V dropped 1 base and J dropped 6; count of bases not matched to a gene: 16.

V and J are TRBV2 and TRBJ2-2, with D unclear. Germline loops: CDR1 SNHLY, CDR2 FYNNEI. This CDR3 has 17 residues. V lost 2 bases, J lost 3 bases, and 16 bases lay in between. The chain's CDR3 is CASSELRGSGYTGELFF. The CDR3, as DNA: TGTGCCAGCAGTGAATTGAGAGGTAGTGGGTACACCGGGGAGCTGTTTTTT.

The chain carries TRBV30 and TRBJ1-2; 8 nucleotides align to TRBD1. Trimming took 2 bases from V and 8 from J; bases not matched to a gene: 10. This CDR3 is built from 14 residues. Germline lookup yields CDR1 GTSNPN and CDR2 SVGIG (reference sequence). The CDR3 DNA sequence: TGTGCCTGGAGTTCGGGCAGGGGGCGGTTCGGCTACACCTTC. It encodes CAWSSGRGRFGYTF. The full variable domain, with the rest looked up from reference TRBV30 and TRBJ1-2, is SQTIHQWPATLVQPVGSPLSLECTVEGTSNPNLYWYRQAAGRGLQLLFYSVGIGQISSEVPQNLSASRPQDRQFILSSKKLLLSDSGFYLCAWSSGRGRFGYTFGSGTRLTVV.

V gene TRBV2 combines with J gene TRBJ2-1; 11 nucleotides align to TRBD2. CDR3 length equals 18 residues. CDR1 and CDR2 (germline): SNHLY, FYNNEI. V lost 4 bases, J lost 0 bases, and 8 bases stayed unmatched. CDR3 sequence (DNA): TGTGCCAGCAGTGCCCGGACTAGCGGGCCTAGCTCCTACAATGAGCAGTTCTTC. Protein product: CASSARTSGPSSYNEQFF.

V usage is TRBV5-6 and J usage is TRBJ2-5; no definite D call. Per the germline V gene, CDR1 is SGHDT and CDR2 is YYEEEE. This CDR3 region has 14 residues. V was trimmed by 0 bases and J by 0 bases, leaving 6 bases between them. The CDR3 coding sequence is TGTGCCAGCAGCTTGGTCGGAGACCAAGAGACCCAGTACTTC. Amino acids: CASSLVGDQETQYF.

The chain is built from TRBV5-1 and TRBJ1-1, with D hard to call. V lost 4 bases, J lost 4 bases, and 8 bases lay in between. Germline V lookup: CDR1 SGHRS, CDR2 YFSETQ. The CDR3 extends over 12 amino acids. DNA of the CDR3: TGCGCCAGCAGCCCCCGAGGCACTGAAGCTTTCTTT. Protein sequence: CASSPRGTEAFF. The full variable domain, completed using reference TRBV5-1 and TRBJ1-1, is KAGVTQTPRYLIKTRGQQVTLSCSPISGHRSVSWYQQTPGQGLQFLFEYFSETQRNKGNFPGRFSGRQFSNSRSEMNVSTLELGDSALYLCASSPRGTEAFFGQGTRLTVV.